This T cell receptor beta chain is drawn from a study of blood T cells in healthy people across ages. For the second PCR, which ran for 7 to 11 cycles, a sample-barcoded 5' primer and a J-beta primer mix were used. TCRdb reprocessed the 5' RACE reads with MiXCR, giving one entry per CDR3 protein. The sample contains 550,000 to 800,000 distinct CDR3 sequences, roughly 21% of which appear only once. This clonotype was counted between two and nine times. The CDR3 is 12 amino acids. The receptor comes from a man between 65 and 80 years old in good health. This chain joins TRBV12-3 or TRBV12-4 and TRBJ2-2; TRBD2 matches at 7 bases. Source material: blood. The CDR3: CVPVGEGGELFF. CDR3 DNA: TGTGTCCCAGTTGGGGAGGGCGGGGAGCTGTTTTTT.